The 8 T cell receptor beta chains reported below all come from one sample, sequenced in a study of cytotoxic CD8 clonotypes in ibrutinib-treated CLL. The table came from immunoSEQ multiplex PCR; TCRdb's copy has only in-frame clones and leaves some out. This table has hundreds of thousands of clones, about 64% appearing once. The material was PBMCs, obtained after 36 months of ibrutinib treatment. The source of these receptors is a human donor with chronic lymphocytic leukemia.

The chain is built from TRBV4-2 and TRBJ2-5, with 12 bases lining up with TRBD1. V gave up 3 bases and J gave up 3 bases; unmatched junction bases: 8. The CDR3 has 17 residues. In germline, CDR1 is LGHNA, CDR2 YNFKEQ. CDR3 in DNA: TGTGCCAGCAGCCAGGGGACAGGGGGCGAATTCGAAGAGACCCAGTACTTC. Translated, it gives CASSQGTGGEFEETQYF.

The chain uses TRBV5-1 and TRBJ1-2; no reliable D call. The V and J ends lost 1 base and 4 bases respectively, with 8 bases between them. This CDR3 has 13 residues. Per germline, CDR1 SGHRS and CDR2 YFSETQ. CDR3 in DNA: TGCGCCAGCAGCTTGACACACGGCTATGGCTACACCTTC. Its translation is CASSLTHGYGYTF.

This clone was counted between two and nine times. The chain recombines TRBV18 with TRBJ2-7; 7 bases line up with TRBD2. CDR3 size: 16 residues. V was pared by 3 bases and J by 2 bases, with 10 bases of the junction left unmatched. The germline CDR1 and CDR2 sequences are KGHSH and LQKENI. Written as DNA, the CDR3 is TGTGCCAGCTCACCGGGTGGAGGGAGGGCGGCCTACGAGCAGTACTTC. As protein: CASSPGGGRAAYEQYF.

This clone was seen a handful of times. The CDR3 DNA is TGCGCCAGCAGCCAGCAGGTCCGGACGGCCTACGAGCAGTACTTC. Translation gives CASSQQVRTAYEQYF. The chain recombines TRBV4-1 with TRBJ2-7; D gene uncertain. Germline CDR1 and CDR2: MGHRA and YSYEKL. V was pared by 3 bases and J by 2 bases, with 14 bases between. The CDR3 extends over 15 amino acids.

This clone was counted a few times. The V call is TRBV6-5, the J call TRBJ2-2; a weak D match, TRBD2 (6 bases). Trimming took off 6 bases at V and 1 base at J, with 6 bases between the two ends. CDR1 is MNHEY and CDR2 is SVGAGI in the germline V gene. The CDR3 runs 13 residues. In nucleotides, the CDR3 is TGTGCCAGCAGGGAGGGGAACACCGGGGAGCTGTTTTTT. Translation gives CASREGNTGELFF.

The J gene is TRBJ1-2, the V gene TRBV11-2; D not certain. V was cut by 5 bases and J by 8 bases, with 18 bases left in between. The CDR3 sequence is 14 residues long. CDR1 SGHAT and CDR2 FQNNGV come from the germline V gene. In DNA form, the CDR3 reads TGTGCCAGCAGCCATAGAACAGCGGTGCGAGGCTACACCTTC. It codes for CASSHRTAVRGYTF.

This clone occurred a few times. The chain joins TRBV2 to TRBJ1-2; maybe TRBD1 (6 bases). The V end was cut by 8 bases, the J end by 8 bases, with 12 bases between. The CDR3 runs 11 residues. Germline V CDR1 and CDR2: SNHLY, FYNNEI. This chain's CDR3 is CASVRGGGYTF. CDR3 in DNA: TGTGCCAGCGTCAGGGGAGGGGGCTACACCTTC.

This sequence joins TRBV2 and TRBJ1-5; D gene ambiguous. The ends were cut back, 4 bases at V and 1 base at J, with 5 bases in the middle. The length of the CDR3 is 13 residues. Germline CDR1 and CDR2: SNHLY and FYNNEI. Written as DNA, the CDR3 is TGTGCCAGCAGTGCCGAGAGCAATCAGCCCCAGCATTTT. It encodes CASSAESNQPQHF.